This T cell receptor (beta chain) appears in the sequencing data of a study of identical twins. This clonotype has only a few counts. The ends were cut back, 1 base at V and 8 bases at J, with 11 bases in the middle. Germline CDR1 is SGHDN and CDR2 is FVKESK. The CDR3 covers 14 residues. TCRdb re-analysed the 5' RACE reads in MiXCR, keeping a single row per CDR3 protein. The table records some 600,000 distinct CDR3 sequences, about 7% of them present only once. These data were also filed under a second study, of yellow fever vaccine responses in identical twins.

The source of this sequence is a woman aged 18-29 years in good health. Sequencing was done on a sample of PBMCs. This chain links TRBV14 with TRBJ1-4; no clear D gene. CDR3 loop: CASSQGAWREKLFF. The CDR3 DNA reads TGTGCCAGCAGCCAAGGGGCGTGGAGGGAAAAACTGTTTTTT.